This TCR beta chain was identified during a study of cytomegalovirus exposure and HLA in healthy donors. Study results and caveats: A highly shared variant cluster was judged a likely technical artifact. What a later analysis showed was that several of the most significant clusters appeared linked to common viral pathogens.

13 Jbeta primers and 60 Vbeta primers were used for the PCR. The data were produced by immunoSEQ multiplex PCR, yet TCRdb's version contains in-frame clones alone and is incomplete. Of a few hundred thousand clones in the sample, less than 85% are singletons; the top ten hold about 0.23%. About this clone: Its antigen remains unidentified.

The source is a girl aged 2 to 10 in good health and CMV-seronegative. The sequencing sample was made of PBMCs.

For the CDR3, the DNA is TGTGCCAGCAGCCCGGGACGGGAGGTCGCTGAAGCTTTCTTT. Translation gives CASSPGREVAEAFF. The chain links TRBV11-3 to TRBJ1-1, with D perhaps TRBD1 (5 bases). Looked up from germline, CDR1 is SGHNT and CDR2 is YENEEA. Trimming shortened V by 5 bases and J by 6 bases, and 16 bases separated the two germline ends. There are 14 residues in the CDR3.